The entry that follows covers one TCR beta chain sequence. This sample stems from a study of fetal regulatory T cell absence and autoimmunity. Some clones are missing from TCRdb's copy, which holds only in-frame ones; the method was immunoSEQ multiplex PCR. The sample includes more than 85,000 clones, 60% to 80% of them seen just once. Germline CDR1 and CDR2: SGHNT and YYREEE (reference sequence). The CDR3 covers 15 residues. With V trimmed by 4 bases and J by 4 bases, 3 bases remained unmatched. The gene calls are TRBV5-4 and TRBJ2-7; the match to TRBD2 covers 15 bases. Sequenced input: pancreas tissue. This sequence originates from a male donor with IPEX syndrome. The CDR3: CASSAGTSGRYEQYF. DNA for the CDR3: TGTGCCAGCAGCGCCGGGACTAGCGGGAGGTACGAGCAGTACTTC.